This T cell receptor beta chain appears in the sequencing data of a study of cytomegalovirus exposure and HLA in healthy donors. Comment on this clone: As yet, its antigen is unknown. This same CDR3 is encoded by further DNA sequences in the sample.

Researchers ran the PCR with 60 Vbeta and 13 Jbeta primers. Data came from immunoSEQ multiplex PCR; TCRdb stores just in-frame clones and leaves some out. The data contain around 130,000 clones, approximately 8.8% of them singletons. Study-level findings and limits: In a later analysis, the majority of CMV-associated beta chains seemingly showed HLA restriction.

The CDR3 is 13 amino acids. CDR1 MGHRA and CDR2 YSYEKL come from the germline V gene. Between the trimmed V and J ends, which lost 0 bases and 6 bases, there was a span of 6 bases. The receptor was derived from a middle-aged man in good health and CMV-seronegative. The sample was PBMCs. V usage is TRBV4-1 and J usage is TRBJ1-5; no firm D call. The CDR3 sequence: CASSQDPGQPQHF. DNA of the CDR3: TGCGCCAGCAGCCAAGACCCGGGTCAGCCCCAGCATTTT.